This T cell receptor (beta chain) comes out of a study of Graves' ophthalmopathy and Graves' hyperthyroidism. Other autoimmune diseases, uncontrolled infections, pregnancy or lactation ruled patients out of participation. For repertoire sequencing, the TCR beta CDR3 regions were amplified from RNA transcripts. Scientists carried out first-round RT-PCR using HTBI primers and then a second-round multiplex PCR. TCRdb ran MiXCR on the multiplex PCR reads and lists one entry per CDR3 protein. The sample gives 660,000 or so distinct CDR3 sequences, about two fifths of which show up once; about 3.3% is in the top ten. General observations from the study: In blood, most expanded thyroid clonotypes above 0.001 frequency were also detected.

This clonotype was detected ten times or more. Its antigen remains unidentified. The sample consisted of peripheral blood. The clonotype comes from an adult man with Graves' ophthalmopathy.

The CDR3 loop is CASSLGETEMHF. CDR3 nucleotide sequence: TGTGCCAGCAGCTTAGGAGAAACAGAAATGCATTTT. The rearrangement uses TRBV7-2 and TRBJ1-5; D remains unclear. Per germline, CDR1 SGHTA and CDR2 FQGNSA. The CDR3 is 12 amino acids. V lost 1 base, J lost 15 bases, and 13 bases lay in between.